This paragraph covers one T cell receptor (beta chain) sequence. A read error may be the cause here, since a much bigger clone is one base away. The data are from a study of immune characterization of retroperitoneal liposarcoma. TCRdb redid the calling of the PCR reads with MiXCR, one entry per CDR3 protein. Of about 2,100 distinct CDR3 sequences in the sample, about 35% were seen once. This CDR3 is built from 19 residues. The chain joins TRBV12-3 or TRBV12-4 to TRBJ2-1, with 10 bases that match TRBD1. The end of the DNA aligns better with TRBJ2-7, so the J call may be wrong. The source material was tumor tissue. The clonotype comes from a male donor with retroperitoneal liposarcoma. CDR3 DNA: TGTGCCAGCAGTTTCCTTTTGACTACCGGACAGGGGGTATACAATGAGCAGTACTTC. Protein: CASSFLLTTGQGVYNEQYF.